The 12 T cell receptor beta chains given below trace back to one sample, sequenced in a study of CD8+ T cells in alopecia areata. Investigators isolated RNA and reverse transcribed it into cDNA to act as the sequencing template. Using immunoSEQ multiplex PCR, the repertoire was profiled, and TCRdb retains in-frame clones only, with some absent. The table has over 150,000 clones, 55% to 70% seen once; the top ten hold approximately 3.4%. Treatment defined: oral pan-JAK inhibitor, 5-10 mg twice daily. The sample in question was CD4+ T cells sorted from blood, obtained at week 4, from a patient treated with tofacitinib. The receptors shown here come from a human donor with alopecia areata.

The CDR3, as DNA: TGTGCCATCAGTGAGTCGATCATTGGGGACCCGCAAGAGACCCAGTACTTC. Translated, it gives CAISESIIGDPQETQYF. This rearrangement joins TRBV10-3 to TRBJ2-5, with D tentatively TRBD1 or TRBD2 (5 bases each). CDR1 is ENHRY and CDR2 is SYGVKD in the germline V gene. V was trimmed by 0 bases and J by 2 bases, leaving 16 bases between them. This CDR3 has 17 residues.

The chain joins TRBV11-2 to TRBJ2-1; perhaps TRBD1 as D (6 bases). V shed 4 bases and J shed 6 bases, with 16 bases lying between them. The length of the CDR3 is 15 residues. CDR1 SGHAT and CDR2 FQNNGV come from the germline V gene. In DNA form, the CDR3 reads TGTGCCAGCAGCTCTACAGGGATTAGGGGCAATGAGCAGTTCTTC. Translation: CASSSTGIRGNEQFF.

The V call is TRBV18, the J call TRBJ2-3; tentative D call: TRBD2 (5 bases). Germline V lookup: CDR1 KGHSH, CDR2 LQKENI. The CDR3 sequence is 13 residues long. The ends were cut back, 3 bases at V and 5 bases at J, with 9 bases in the middle. In nucleotides, the CDR3 is TGTGCCAGCTCACCCCCGGAGGTAGATACGCAGTATTTT. This translates into CASSPPEVDTQYF.

This chain joins TRBV5-1 and TRBJ1-6; D is perhaps TRBD1 (6 bases). Germline assignment: CDR1 SGHRS and CDR2 YFSETQ. This CDR3 contains 17 residues. V dropped 4 bases and J dropped 0 bases, with 14 bases sitting between them. CDR3 residues: CASSTGQTSSYNSPLHF. The CDR3 DNA sequence: TGCGCCAGCAGCACCGGACAGACAAGCTCCTATAATTCACCCCTCCACTTT.

The chain combines TRBV30 with TRBJ2-1; D might be TRBD1 (5 bases). Germline V gene lookup returns CDR1 GTSNPN and CDR2 SVGIG (reference sequence). Trimming took off 2 bases at V and 7 bases at J, with 12 bases between the two ends. The CDR3 is made up of 13 amino acids. CDR3 nucleotide sequence: TGTGCCTGGAGTTTAAGGGGTGGGAATGAGCAGTTCTTC. It codes for CAWSLRGGNEQFF.

This sequence joins TRBV4-1 and TRBJ1-2, with D unresolved. The germline gives CDR1 MGHRA, CDR2 YSYEKL. This CDR3 is built from 14 residues. The V and J ends lost 0 bases and 11 bases respectively, with 16 bases between them. The CDR3 region has the DNA TGCGCCAGCAGCCAAGATAACCAGATGCCCGCGTACACCTTC. Its protein is CASSQDNQMPAYTF.

This clone was counted a single time. This rearrangement joins TRBV29-1 to TRBJ2-5; no reliable D call. Germline values: CDR1 SQVTM, CDR2 ANQGSEA. This CDR3 has 11 residues. V gave up 5 bases and J gave up 2 bases, with 6 bases separating them. The CDR3 DNA follows: TGCAGCGTTTGGAAGCAAGAGACCCAGTACTTC. Its translation is CSVWKQETQYF.

V usage is TRBV27 and J usage is TRBJ1-1; maybe TRBD1 (5 bases). The V and J ends lost 8 bases and 2 bases respectively, with 15 bases between them. The CDR3 sequence is 14 residues long. The V gene's germline CDR1 is MNHEY and CDR2 SMNVEV (reference sequence). This CDR3 is CASARPGGNTEAFF. The CDR3 coding sequence is TGTGCCAGCGCCCGCCCGGGGGGAAACACTGAAGCTTTCTTT.

This sequence joins TRBV19 and TRBJ2-3; D is perhaps TRBD2 (6 bases). CDR1 is LNHDA and CDR2 is SQIVND in the germline V gene (reference sequence). V was clipped by 3 bases and J by 5 bases, with 12 bases between them. This CDR3 comprises 14 residues. CDR3 nucleotides: TGTGCCAGTAGTATTAGACTAGTACTAGATACGCAGTATTTT. It encodes CASSIRLVLDTQYF.

There are a few counts of this clone. The genes are TRBV29-1 and TRBJ2-5, with 13 bases identical to TRBD2. The CDR3 runs to 16 residues. Trimming took 6 bases from V and 0 from J; bases not matched to a gene: 7. The germline gives CDR1 SQVTM, CDR2 ANQGSEA. CDR3 DNA sequence: TGCAGCGTGGGGGGACTAGCGGGGACGTACCAAGAGACCCAGTACTTC. Protein sequence: CSVGGLAGTYQETQYF.

Only a few counts were recorded for this clone. The genes are TRBV4-1 and TRBJ2-7, with a weak D call TRBD2 (5 bases). V shed 0 bases and J shed 6 bases, with 12 bases lying between them. Looked up from germline, CDR1 is MGHRA and CDR2 is YSYEKL. The CDR3 is 14 amino acids. The CDR3 is CASSQDGQGGEQYF. In DNA, the CDR3 is TGCGCCAGCAGCCAAGATGGTCAAGGAGGCGAGCAGTACTTC.

The chain links TRBV29-1 to TRBJ2-5; a possible D gene is TRBD1 (6 bases). V lost 3 bases to trimming and J lost 3 bases, with 11 bases between them. CDR1 and CDR2 (germline): SQVTM, ANQGSEA. This CDR3 has 13 residues. The CDR3 DNA is TGCAGCGTTGAGAGGGGGTATGAAGAGACCCAGTACTTC. Translation: CSVERGYEETQYF.